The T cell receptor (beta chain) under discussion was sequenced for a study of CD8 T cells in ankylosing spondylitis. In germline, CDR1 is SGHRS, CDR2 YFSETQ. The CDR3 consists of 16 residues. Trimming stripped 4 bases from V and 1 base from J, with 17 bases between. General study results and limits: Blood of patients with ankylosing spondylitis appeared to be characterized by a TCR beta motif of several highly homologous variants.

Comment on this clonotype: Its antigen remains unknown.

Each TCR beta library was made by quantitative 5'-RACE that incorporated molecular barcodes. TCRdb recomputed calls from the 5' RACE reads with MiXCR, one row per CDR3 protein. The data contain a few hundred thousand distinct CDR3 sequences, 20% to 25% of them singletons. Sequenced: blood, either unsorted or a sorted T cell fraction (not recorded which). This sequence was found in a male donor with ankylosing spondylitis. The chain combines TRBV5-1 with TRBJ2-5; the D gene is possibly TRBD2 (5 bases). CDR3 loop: CASSHGLRTGQETQYF. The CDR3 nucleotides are TGCGCCAGCAGCCACGGACTCCGAACGGGCCAAGAGACCCAGTACTTC.